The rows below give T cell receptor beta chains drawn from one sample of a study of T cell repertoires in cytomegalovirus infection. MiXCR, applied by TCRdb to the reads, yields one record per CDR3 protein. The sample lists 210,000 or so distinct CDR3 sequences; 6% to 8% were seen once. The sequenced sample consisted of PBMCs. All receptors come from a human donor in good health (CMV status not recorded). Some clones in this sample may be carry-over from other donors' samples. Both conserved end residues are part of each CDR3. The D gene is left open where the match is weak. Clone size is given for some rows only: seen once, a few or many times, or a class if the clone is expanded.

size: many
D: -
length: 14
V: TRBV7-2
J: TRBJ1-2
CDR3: CASSRAPTAYGYTF
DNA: TGTGCCAGCAGCCGGGCTCCGACGGCCTATGGCTACACCTTC

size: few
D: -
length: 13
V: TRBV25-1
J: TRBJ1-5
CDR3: CASGTWGNQPQHF
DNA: TGTGCCAGCGGAACGTGGGGCAATCAGCCCCAGCATTTT

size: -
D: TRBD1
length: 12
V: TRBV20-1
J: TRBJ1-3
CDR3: CSCTGERNTIYF
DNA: TGCAGCTGCACAGGGGAGAGGAACACCATATATTTT

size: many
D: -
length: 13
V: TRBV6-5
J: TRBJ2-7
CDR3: CASRPSGEREQYF
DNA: TGTGCCAGCAGGCCTTCAGGGGAAAGGGAGCAGTACTTC

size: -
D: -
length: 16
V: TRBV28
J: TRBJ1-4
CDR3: CASSLNSPRINEKLFF
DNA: TGTGCCAGCAGCCTTAACAGCCCACGAATAAATGAAAAACTGTTTTTT

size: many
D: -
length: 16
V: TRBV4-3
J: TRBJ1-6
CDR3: CASSLDRLTINSPLHF
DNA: TGCGCCAGCAGCCTCGACAGACTAACTATTAATTCACCCCTCCACTTT

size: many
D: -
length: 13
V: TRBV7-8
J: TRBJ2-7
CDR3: CASGGRIPYEQYF
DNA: TGTGCCAGCGGTGGGCGGATCCCCTACGAGCAGTACTTC

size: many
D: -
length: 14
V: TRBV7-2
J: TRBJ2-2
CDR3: CASSERGLTGELFF
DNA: TGTGCCAGCAGTGAAAGGGGTTTAACCGGGGAGCTGTTTTTT

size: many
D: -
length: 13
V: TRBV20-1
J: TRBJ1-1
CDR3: CSAPVEGGTEAFF
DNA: TGCAGTGCTCCCGTAGAGGGCGGCACTGAAGCTTTCTTT

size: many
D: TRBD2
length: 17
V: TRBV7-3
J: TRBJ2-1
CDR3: CASSLTPLASGGAEQFF
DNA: TGTGCCAGCAGCTTGACCCCATTGGCTAGCGGGGGGGCTGAGCAGTTCTTC

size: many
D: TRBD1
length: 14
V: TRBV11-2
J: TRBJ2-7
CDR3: CASSSRQGDYEQYF
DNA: TGTGCCAGCAGCTCACGACAGGGAGATTACGAGCAGTACTTC

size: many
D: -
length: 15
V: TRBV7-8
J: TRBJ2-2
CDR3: CASSPKGDGIGELFF
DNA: TGTGCCAGCAGCCCTAAGGGGGACGGGATCGGGGAGCTGTTTTTT

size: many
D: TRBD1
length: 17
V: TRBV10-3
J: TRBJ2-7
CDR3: CAISESETGGKAYEQYF
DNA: TGTGCCATCAGTGAGTCCGAGACAGGGGGTAAGGCATACGAGCAGTACTTC

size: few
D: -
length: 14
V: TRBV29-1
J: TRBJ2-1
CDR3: CSVEGTWSYNEQFF
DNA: TGCAGCGTTGAAGGGACATGGTCCTACAATGAGCAGTTCTTC

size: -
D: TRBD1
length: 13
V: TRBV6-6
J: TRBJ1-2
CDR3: CASSYIGQGSYTF
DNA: TGTGCCAGCAGTTACATAGGACAGGGAAGCTACACCTTC

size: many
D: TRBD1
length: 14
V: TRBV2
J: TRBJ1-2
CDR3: CASSGTGGSYGYTF
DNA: TGTGCCAGCAGTGGGACAGGGGGGAGCTATGGCTACACCTTC

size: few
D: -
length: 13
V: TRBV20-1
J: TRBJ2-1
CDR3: CSARDFRGNEQFF
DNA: TGCAGTGCCAGGGACTTCAGGGGCAATGAGCAGTTCTTC

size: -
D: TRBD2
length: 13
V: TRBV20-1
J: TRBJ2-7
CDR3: CSARGGLAYAQYF
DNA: TGCAGTGCTAGGGGGGGACTAGCCTACGCGCAGTACTTC

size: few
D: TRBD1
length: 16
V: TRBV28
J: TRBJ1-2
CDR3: CASSLRTGVTNYGYTF
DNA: TGTGCCAGCAGTTTACGGACAGGAGTAACTAACTATGGCTACACCTTC

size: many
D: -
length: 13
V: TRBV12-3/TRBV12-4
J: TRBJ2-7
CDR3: CASSLRGGSEQYF
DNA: TGTGCCAGCAGTTTGCGTGGAGGAAGCGAGCAGTACTTC

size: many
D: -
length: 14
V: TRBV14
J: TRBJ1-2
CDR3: CASSQGGMPDGYTF
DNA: TGTGCCAGCAGCCAAGGGGGCATGCCGGATGGCTACACCTTC

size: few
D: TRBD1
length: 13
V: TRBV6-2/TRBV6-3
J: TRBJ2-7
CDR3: CASSRDSYYEQYF
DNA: TGTGCCAGCAGTCGGGACAGCTACTACGAGCAGTACTTC

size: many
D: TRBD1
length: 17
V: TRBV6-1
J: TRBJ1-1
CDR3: CASSGPDWTGGNTEAFF
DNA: TGTGCCAGCAGTGGCCCCGATTGGACAGGGGGCAACACTGAAGCTTTCTTT

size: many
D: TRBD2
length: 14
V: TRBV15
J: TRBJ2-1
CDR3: CATRSGLGYGEQFF
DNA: TGTGCCACCAGATCGGGACTAGGTTACGGTGAGCAGTTCTTC

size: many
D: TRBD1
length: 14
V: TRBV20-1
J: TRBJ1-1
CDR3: CSARDTQGVGAAFF
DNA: TGCAGTGCTAGAGACACACAGGGGGTAGGCGCCGCTTTCTTT

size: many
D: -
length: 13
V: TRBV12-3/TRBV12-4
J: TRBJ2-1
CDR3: CASSLSRAVEQFF
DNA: TGTGCCAGCAGTTTGTCCAGGGCAGTTGAGCAGTTCTTC

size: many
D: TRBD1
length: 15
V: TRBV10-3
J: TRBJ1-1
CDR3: CAISDRDRVSSEAFF
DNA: TGTGCCATCAGCGACCGGGACAGGGTATCGAGTGAAGCTTTCTTT

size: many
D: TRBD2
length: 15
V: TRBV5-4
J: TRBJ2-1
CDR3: CASSLGGGDYNEQFF
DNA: TGTGCCAGCAGCTTGGGTGGGGGGGACTACAATGAGCAGTTCTTC

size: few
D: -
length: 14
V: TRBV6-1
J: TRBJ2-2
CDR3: CASTQSSNTGELFF
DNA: TGTGCCAGCACCCAGTCCTCGAACACCGGGGAGCTGTTTTTT

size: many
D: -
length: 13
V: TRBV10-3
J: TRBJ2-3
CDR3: CAIRRGGADTQYF
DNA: TGTGCCATCAGACGCGGGGGCGCAGATACGCAGTATTTT

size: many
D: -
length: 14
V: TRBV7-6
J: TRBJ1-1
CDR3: CASSLGAENTEAFF
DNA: TGTGCCAGCAGCTTAGGGGCGGAGAACACTGAAGCTTTCTTT

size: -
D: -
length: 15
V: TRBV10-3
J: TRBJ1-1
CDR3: CAISESSGRSLEAFF
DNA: TGTGCCATCAGTGAGTCGTCAGGGCGTTCGCTGGAAGCTTTCTTT

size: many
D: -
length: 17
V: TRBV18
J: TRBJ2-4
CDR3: CASSPPTGQLVKNIQYF
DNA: TGTGCCAGCTCACCACCAACAGGACAGTTAGTCAAAAACATTCAGTACTTC

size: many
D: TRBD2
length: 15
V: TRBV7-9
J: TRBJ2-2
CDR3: CASSLIAGSTGELFF
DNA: TGTGCCAGCAGCTTGATAGCGGGGAGCACCGGGGAGCTGTTTTTT

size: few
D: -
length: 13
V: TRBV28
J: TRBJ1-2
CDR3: CASSLKGDYGYTF
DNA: TGTGCCAGCAGTTTGAAGGGAGACTATGGCTACACCTTC

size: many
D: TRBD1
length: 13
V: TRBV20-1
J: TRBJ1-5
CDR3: CSATVQGNGPQHF
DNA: TGCAGTGCTACCGTACAGGGGAATGGGCCCCAGCATTTT

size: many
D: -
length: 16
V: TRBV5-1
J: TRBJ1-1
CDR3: CASSPLVLGTNTEAFF
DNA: TGCGCCAGCAGCCCGCTAGTATTGGGGACGAACACTGAAGCTTTCTTT

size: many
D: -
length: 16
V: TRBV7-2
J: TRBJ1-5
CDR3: CASSLRTANSNQPQHF
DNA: TGTGCCAGCAGCTTAAGGACAGCGAATAGCAATCAGCCCCAGCATTTT

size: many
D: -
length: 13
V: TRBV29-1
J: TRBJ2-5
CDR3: CSVEDGIRETQYF
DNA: TGCAGCGTTGAAGATGGGATAAGAGAGACCCAGTACTTC

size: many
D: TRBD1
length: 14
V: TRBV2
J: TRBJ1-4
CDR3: CASSEGTGSEKLFF
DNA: TGTGCCAGCAGTGAAGGGACAGGGAGTGAAAAACTGTTTTTT

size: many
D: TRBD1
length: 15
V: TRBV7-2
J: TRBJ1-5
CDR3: CASSRGQTHNQPQHF
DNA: TGTGCCAGCAGCCGGGGACAGACTCACAATCAGCCCCAGCATTTT

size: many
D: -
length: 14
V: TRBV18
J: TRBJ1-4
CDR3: CASSPTDPNEKLFF
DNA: TGTGCCAGCTCACCGACAGACCCCAATGAAAAACTGTTTTTT

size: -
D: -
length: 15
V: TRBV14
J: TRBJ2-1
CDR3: CASSQVSGSYNEQFF
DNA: TGTGCCAGCAGCCAAGTTTCAGGCTCCTACAATGAGCAGTTCTTC

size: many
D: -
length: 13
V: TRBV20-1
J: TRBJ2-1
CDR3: CSASNTDSDEQFF
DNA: TGCAGTGCTAGTAATACGGATTCCGATGAGCAGTTCTTC

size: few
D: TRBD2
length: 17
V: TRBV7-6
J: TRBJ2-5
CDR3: CASSPGGGLAGKETQYF
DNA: TGTGCCAGCAGCCCGGGCGGCGGCCTAGCGGGGAAAGAGACCCAGTACTTC

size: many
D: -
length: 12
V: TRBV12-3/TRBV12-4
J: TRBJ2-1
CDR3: CASSRGANEQFF
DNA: TGTGCCAGCTCGAGGGGGGCCAATGAGCAGTTCTTC

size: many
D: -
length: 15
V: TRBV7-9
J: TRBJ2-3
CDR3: CASSFMGVDADTQYF
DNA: TGTGCCAGCAGCTTTATGGGTGTAGATGCAGATACGCAGTATTTT

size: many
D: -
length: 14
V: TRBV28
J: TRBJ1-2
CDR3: CASTVPRSLDGYTF
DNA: TGTGCCAGCACTGTGCCGCGGTCCCTTGATGGCTACACCTTC

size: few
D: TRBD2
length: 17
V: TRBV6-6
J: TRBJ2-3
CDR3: CASSPDVAGGITDTQYF
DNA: TGTGCCAGCAGTCCTGATGTTGCGGGGGGGATAACAGATACGCAGTATTTT

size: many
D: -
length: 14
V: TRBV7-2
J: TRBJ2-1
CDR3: CARQWGAYYNEQFF
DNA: TGTGCCAGGCAGTGGGGGGCCTACTACAATGAGCAGTTCTTC

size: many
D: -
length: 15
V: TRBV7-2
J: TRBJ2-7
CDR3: CASSLEGTFSYEQYF
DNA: TGTGCCAGCAGCTTAGAGGGGACGTTCTCCTACGAGCAGTACTTC

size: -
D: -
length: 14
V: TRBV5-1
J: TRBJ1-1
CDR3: CASSLAQRTSEAFF
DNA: TGCGCCAGCAGCTTGGCCCAAAGGACGTCTGAAGCTTTCTTT

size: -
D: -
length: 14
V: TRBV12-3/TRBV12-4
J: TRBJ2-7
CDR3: CASSKTATSYEQYF
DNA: TGTGCCAGCAGTAAGACAGCCACCTCCTACGAGCAGTACTTC

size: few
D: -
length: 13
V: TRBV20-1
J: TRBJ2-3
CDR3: CSARKQGTDTQYF
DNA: TGCAGTGCTAGGAAACAGGGTACAGATACGCAGTATTTT

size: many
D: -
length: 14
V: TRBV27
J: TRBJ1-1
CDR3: CASVGKGKSAEAFF
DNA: TGTGCCAGCGTGGGGAAGGGAAAAAGTGCTGAAGCTTTCTTT